The 27 T cell receptor gamma chains below come from one sample, sequenced in a study of Vδ1+ human thymocytes (dated by TCRdb to the late 2010s). The reads were generated on an Illumina MiSeq. RNA extraction was carried out with the RNeasy mini kit, and reverse transcription was then done using Superscript III. Multiplex PCR was used to generate CDR3 amplicons, with pooled V-gene forward primers and a constant-region reverse primer carrying Illumina adaptor overhangs. TCRdb called clones from the public reads with CATT, and repeated DNA sequences were later combined into one row. This sample has about 27,000 gamma-chain clones in its table, and around a fifth of those were observed once. Jointly, the top ten make up approximately 1.9% of the sample. Summary of the overall study and its limitations: The thymic TRG and TRD repertoires appeared highly polyclonal, with Gaussian CDR3 length distributions, in contrast to the oligoclonal repertoires of peripheral blood.

No antigen has been identified for these receptors. What was sequenced was Vdelta1+ gamma-delta thymocytes from the thymus. This specimen's cell subset or site label, per the study, means: FACS-sorted CD3+ TCRalphabeta- TCRVdelta1+ TCRVdelta2- thymocytes. Receptors originate from a boy in the first two years of life who had congenital heart surgery.

This rearrangement joins TRGV9 to TRGJ1 or TRGJ2. The CDR3 runs to 14 residues. Germline CDR1 and CDR2: GITISATS and ISYDGTV (reference sequence). J lost 0 bases, V lost 5 bases, and 7 bases had no gene match. The chain's CDR3 is CALWGATNYYKKLF. DNA for the CDR3: TGTGCCTTGTGGGGGGCTACGAATTATTATAAGAAACTCTTT.

This sequence joins TRGV5 and TRGJ1 or TRGJ2. The CDR3 covers 15 residues. The V gene's germline CDR1 is VINAFY and CDR2 YDVSNSKD. Unmatched junction bases numbered 16, after V lost 1 base and J lost 10 bases. The CDR3 nucleotides read TGTGCCACCTGGGACAGAAAGTGGCCCGAAGAGAAGAAACTCTTT. This gives the protein CATWDRKWPEEKKLF.

The V call is TRGV2, the J call TRGJ1 or TRGJ2. The trim removed 0 bases at V and 6 bases at J, leaving 8 bases unmatched. This CDR3 contains 14 residues. CDR1 is EGSNGY, CDR2 YDSYNSKV, per germline. The CDR3 reads CATWDGLNGYKKLF. DNA of the CDR3: TGTGCCACCTGGGACGGGCTTAACGGTTATAAGAAACTCTTT.

This clone was seen a handful of times. The genes are TRGV5 and TRGJ1 or TRGJ2. Germline-derived CDR1 and CDR2 are VINAFY and YDVSNSKD. The CDR3 loop spans 11 amino acids. V shed 3 bases and J 12 bases; nucleotides not matched to a gene: 8. The DNA of the CDR3 is TGTGCCACCTGGGACGGACATGTGAAACTCTTT. Translating it yields CATWDGHVKLF.

The chain employs TRGV3 and TRGJ1 or TRGJ2. The CDR3 length is 16 residues. The germline V gene has CDR1 VTNTFY and CDR2 YDVSTARD (reference sequence). V was clipped by 0 bases and J by 11 bases; unmatched bases: 19. This CDR3 is CATWDRRQGPPSEKLF. DNA of the CDR3: TGTGCCACCTGGGACAGGCGTCAGGGGCCTCCCTCCGAGAAACTCTTT.

This clone is medium-sized (0.01 to 0.1%). Other DNA sequences within the sample encode an identical CDR3. V usage is TRGV9 and J usage is TRGJ1 or TRGJ2. Germline V gene data show CDR1 as GITISATS and CDR2 as ISYDGTV (reference sequence). After removal of 2 bases from V and 0 bases from J, the junction contained 4 bases not matched to a gene. The CDR3 consists of 14 residues. Here the CDR3 reads CALWEAPNYYKKLF. Written as DNA, the CDR3 is TGTGCCTTGTGGGAGGCCCCGAATTATTATAAGAAACTCTTT.

This clone was picked up a small number of times. This chain joins TRGV4 and TRGJ1 or TRGJ2. Germline V gene sequence: CDR1 EGSTGY, CDR2 YDSYTSSV. There are 13 residues in the CDR3. Trimming took 5 bases from V and 5 from J; bases not matched to a gene: 9. Here the CDR3 reads CATWVPLNYKKLF. The DNA of the CDR3 is TGTGCCACCTGGGTTCCTCTAAATTATAAGAAACTCTTT.

The J gene is TRGJ1 or TRGJ2, the V gene TRGV9. This CDR3 is built from 12 residues. The ends lost 5 bases at V and 2 bases at J; junction bases unmatched: 3. Per germline, CDR1 GITISATS and CDR2 ISYDGTV (reference sequence). In DNA, the CDR3 is TGTGCCTTGTGGGGTCATTATTATAAGAAACTCTTT. Encoded protein: CALWGHYYKKLF.

This clone was recorded a few times. This chain connects TRGV8 to TRGJ1 or TRGJ2. The CDR3 is made up of 13 amino acids. In germline, CDR1 is VENAVY, CDR2 YDSYNSRV. V trimming: 3 bases; J trimming: 5 bases; junction bases outside the gene matches: 7. CDR3: CATWDFKDYKKLF. Here the CDR3 DNA reads TGTGCCACCTGGGATTTTAAAGATTATAAGAAACTCTTT.

The chain has TRGV2 and TRGJ1 or TRGJ2. Germline trimming cut 0 bases from V and 12 bases from J; bases unmatched to any gene: 5. Germline V CDR1 and CDR2: EGSNGY, YDSYNSKV. The CDR3 consists of 11 residues. CDR3: CATWDGWLKLF. CDR3 DNA: TGTGCCACCTGGGACGGGTGGTTGAAACTCTTT.

This clone is medium-sized (0.01 to 0.1%) within its sample. The rearrangement uses TRGV9 and TRGJ1 or TRGJ2. The CDR3 runs to 13 residues. The V and J ends lost 2 bases and 0 bases, in that order; junction bases with no gene match: 1. The germline CDR1 and CDR2 sequences are GITISATS and ISYDGTV (reference sequence). The CDR3 loop is CALWEENYYKKLF. The CDR3 DNA follows: TGTGCCTTGTGGGAGGAGAATTATTATAAGAAACTCTTT.

The chain combines TRGV9 with TRGJP2. Germline V gene lookup returns CDR1 GITISATS and CDR2 ISYDGTV (reference sequence). The CDR3 runs to 11 residues. After removal of 6 bases from V and 8 bases from J, the junction contained 3 bases not matched to a gene. The CDR3 DNA reads as TGTGCCTTGTGGAAAGATTGGATCAAGACGTTT. This translates into CALWKDWIKTF.

This clone occurred a few times. The V gene is TRGV2, the J gene TRGJ1 or TRGJ2. CDR1 is EGSNGY, CDR2 YDSYNSKV, per germline. J gave up 11 bases and V 4 bases, and 11 bases lay outside the gene matches. This CDR3 has 12 amino acids. CDR3 residues: CATWDGLLEKLF. In DNA form, the CDR3 reads TGTGCCACCTGGGATGGGCTTCTGGAGAAACTCTTT.

The chain employs TRGV3 and TRGJP2. The CDR3 totals 16 residues. Germline V gives CDR1 VTNTFY, CDR2 YDVSTARD (reference sequence). The V segment lost 3 bases and the J segment 2 bases; nucleotides outside the gene matches: 9. The CDR3 DNA sequence: TGTGCCACCTGGGACCTAGGTCCCAGTAGTGATTGGATCAAGACGTTT. Amino acids: CATWDLGPSSDWIKTF.

This clone was seen more than once but under ten times. The V and J genes are TRGV9 and TRGJ1 or TRGJ2. CDR1 is GITISATS and CDR2 is ISYDGTV in the germline V gene (reference sequence). The V gene end was trimmed by 9 bases and the J gene end by 12 bases; junction bases not matched to a gene: 8. This CDR3 is 9 amino acids long. This CDR3 is CALGKGKLF. CDR3 coding DNA: TGTGCCTTGGGGAAAGGGAAACTCTTT.

The table lists this clone with a count of one. The V and J genes are TRGV3 and TRGJ1 or TRGJ2. Per germline, CDR1 VTNTFY and CDR2 YDVSTARD (reference sequence). This CDR3 is built from 14 residues. Germline trimming cut 0 bases from V and 8 bases from J; bases unmatched to any gene: 10. The CDR3 is CATWDRTGTDKKLF. The CDR3, as DNA: TGTGCCACCTGGGACAGGACGGGTACGGATAAGAAACTCTTT.

Only a few counts were recorded for this clone. The genes are TRGV9 and TRGJ1 or TRGJ2. V lost 2 bases, J lost 4 bases, and 8 bases stayed unmatched. Germline V CDR1 and CDR2: GITISATS, ISYDGTV (reference sequence). The CDR3 loop spans 14 amino acids. Written as DNA, the CDR3 is TGTGCCTTGTGGGAGGCGGTCTCATATTATAAGAAACTCTTT. It codes for CALWEAVSYYKKLF.

The rearrangement links TRGV8 to TRGJP1. The CDR3 has 14 amino acids. The trim removed 4 bases at V and 5 bases at J, leaving 7 bases unmatched. CDR1 and CDR2 (germline): VENAVY, YDSYNSRV. CDR3: CATWDHSTGWFKIF. In DNA, the CDR3 is TGTGCCACCTGGGACCATTCTACTGGTTGGTTCAAGATATTT.

The sample holds a few counts of this clone. The chain combines TRGV8 with TRGJ1 or TRGJ2. The CDR3 runs 15 residues. CDR1 VENAVY and CDR2 YDSYNSRV come from the germline V gene. The trim removed 3 bases at V and 5 bases at J, leaving 13 bases unmatched. The CDR3: CATWDGPTVDYKKLF. Here the CDR3 DNA reads TGTGCCACCTGGGATGGTCCCACCGTTGATTATAAGAAACTCTTT.

The chain recombines TRGV2 with TRGJ1 or TRGJ2. CDR3 length: 15 residues. The J segment lost 0 bases and the V segment lost 1 base, leaving 6 bases of the junction unmatched. Germline CDR1 and CDR2: EGSNGY and YDSYNSKV. The CDR3, as DNA: TGTGCCACCTGGGACGGAATAACGAATTATTATAAGAAACTCTTT. Encoded protein: CATWDGITNYYKKLF.

The chain links TRGV5 to TRGJ1 or TRGJ2. Trimming took 3 bases from V and 3 from J; bases not matched to a gene: 11. CDR3 length: 15 amino acids. CDR1 and CDR2 (germline): VINAFY, YDVSNSKD. The CDR3 DNA sequence: TGTGCCACCTGGGACCGCGTCTTAGGTTATTATAAGAAACTCTTT. As protein: CATWDRVLGYYKKLF.

Worth noting for this clone: Additional DNA sequences in this sample encode the identical CDR3. The V call is TRGV9, the J call TRGJP. The CDR3 consists of 17 residues. V gave up 1 base and J gave up 3 bases; unmatched junction bases: 3. Germline values: CDR1 GITISATS, CDR2 ISYDGTV (reference sequence). Here the CDR3 DNA reads TGTGCCTTGTGGGAGGTTACGCAAGAGTTGGGCAAAAAAATCAAGGTATTT. The encoded protein is CALWEVTQELGKKIKVF.

On this clone: A much larger clone differs from this one at a single base, so this may be a read error. This rearrangement joins TRGV9 to TRGJ1 or TRGJ2. This CDR3 contains 10 residues. Germline CDR1 is GITISATS and CDR2 is ISYDGTV (reference sequence). DNA for the CDR3: TGTGCCTGGTGGGGTTATAAGAAACTCTTT. It specifies CAWWGYKKLF.

The chain links TRGV8 to TRGJ1 or TRGJ2. This CDR3 region has 15 residues. The germline CDR1 and CDR2 sequences are VENAVY and YDSYNSRV. V dropped 0 bases and J dropped 5; count of bases not matched to a gene: 10. The CDR3 region has the DNA TGTGCCACCTGGGATAGGCGAGAAGGGAATTATAAGAAACTCTTT. This sequence encodes CATWDRREGNYKKLF.

The rearrangement joins TRGV5 to TRGJ1 or TRGJ2. CDR3 length: 15 residues. Germline CDR1 reads VINAFY; CDR2 reads YDVSNSKD. J was trimmed by 5 bases and V by 0 bases; bases with no gene match: 10. Here the CDR3 reads CATWDRPVRNYKKLF. For the CDR3, the DNA is TGTGCCACCTGGGACAGGCCGGTGAGGAATTATAAGAAACTCTTT.

There are a few counts of this clone. Other nucleotide sequences in the sample specify the same CDR3. V usage is TRGV2 and J usage is TRGJ1 or TRGJ2. Per germline, CDR1 EGSNGY and CDR2 YDSYNSKV. The CDR3 is 13 amino acids. J lost 3 bases, V lost 1 base, and 3 bases had no gene match. The DNA for the CDR3 is TGTGCCACCTGGGACGGTCGTTATTATAAGAAACTCTTT. Translation: CATWDGRYYKKLF.

The chain combines TRGV5 with TRGJ1 or TRGJ2. The J segment lost 6 bases and the V segment lost 6 bases, leaving 11 bases of the junction unmatched. Germline V lookup: CDR1 VINAFY, CDR2 YDVSNSKD. This CDR3 spans 13 amino acids. Here the CDR3 DNA reads TGTGCCACCTGGCCAAGGAAGGGTTATAAGAAACTCTTT. Protein: CATWPRKGYKKLF.